One and the same sample provided the 22 T cell receptor beta chains below, sequenced in a study of patients and donors after allogeneic stem cell transplantation. One entry per CDR3 protein results from TCRdb running MiXCR on the RT-PCR reads. The sample lists 400,000 to 500,000 distinct CDR3 sequences, around 15% occurring once. The material sequenced was blood, either unsorted or a sorted T cell fraction (not recorded which). The receptor source for this set is a human donor who was either an allogeneic HSCT recipient or a stem cell or donor lymphocyte infusion donor (not recorded which). It is not recorded whose cells these are; they may come from a transplant donor.

The rearrangement joins TRBV9 to TRBJ2-2; D may match TRBD1 or TRBD2 (5 bases each). The V gene's germline CDR1 is SGDLS and CDR2 YYNGEE. V was clipped by 0 bases and J by 4 bases, with 19 bases between them. The CDR3 is made up of 18 amino acids. CDR3 in DNA: TGTGCCAGCAGCGTAGCTTGGGACCAAAGGGGATTCACCGGGGAGCTGTTTTTT. This encodes CASSVAWDQRGFTGELFF.

The chain combines TRBV7-3 with TRBJ2-1, with a tentative D call TRBD1 (5 bases). The CDR3 is 13 residues long. The germline V gene has CDR1 SGHTA and CDR2 FQGTGA. V lost 6 bases and J 6 bases, leaving 12 bases between the germline ends. The CDR3 region is CASSYHQGNEQFF. As DNA, the CDR3 is TGTGCCAGCAGTTATCACCAGGGCAATGAGCAGTTCTTC.

This clonotype was seen a few times. DNA of the CDR3: TGTGCCAGTAGTATTGGACACTTGAACACTGAAGCTTTCTTT. Amino acids: CASSIGHLNTEAFF. The chain carries TRBV19 and TRBJ1-1, with D perhaps matching TRBD1 (5 bases). Between the trimmed V and J ends, which lost 3 bases and 0 bases, there was a span of 8 bases. CDR1 is LNHDA and CDR2 is SQIVND in the germline V gene (reference sequence). This CDR3 is 14 amino acids long.

This clonotype was found many times. The chain links TRBV7-9 to TRBJ2-6, with D unclear. Between the trimmed V and J ends, which lost 1 base and 0 bases, there was a span of 10 bases. The germline V gene has CDR1 SEHNR and CDR2 FQNEAQ (reference sequence). This CDR3 contains 17 residues. The CDR3 region has the DNA TGTGCCAGCAGCTTAGGCGCAGCCATCTCTGGGGCCAACGTCCTGACTTTC. Protein sequence: CASSLGAAISGANVLTF.

The gene calls are TRBV6-2 or TRBV6-3 and TRBJ2-7; 7 nucleotides line up with TRBD2. CDR3 length equals 14 residues. Germline V gives CDR1 MNHEY, CDR2 SVGEGT. V was clipped by 6 bases and J by 3 bases; unmatched bases: 8. CDR3 DNA sequence: TGTGCCAGCAGCGTGCTAGCGGCCTACTACGAGCAGTACTTC. Translated, it gives CASSVLAAYYEQYF.

This clonotype was observed a handful of times. The J gene is TRBJ1-1, the V gene TRBV19; tentative D call: TRBD1 (5 bases). CDR3 length: 12 residues. Trimming shortened V by 5 bases and J by 11 bases, and 15 bases separated the two germline ends. CDR1 is LNHDA and CDR2 is SQIVND in the germline V gene (reference sequence). For the CDR3, the DNA is TGTGCCAGTAGTCCCCGGGGCGGCGGCGCTTTCTTT. Translated, it gives CASSPRGGGAFF. The full variable domain, rest sourced from reference TRBV19 and TRBJ1-1, is DGGITQSPKYLFRKEGQNVTLSCEQNLNHDAMYWYRQDPGQGLRLIYYSQIVNDFQKGDIAEGYSVSREKKESFPLTVTSAQKNPTAFYLCASSPRGGGAFFGQGTRLTVV.

This clonotype was observed a handful of times. The rearrangement joins TRBV4-3 to TRBJ2-7; D might be TRBD1 (5 bases). Between the trimmed V and J ends, which lost 0 bases and 1 base, there was a span of 13 bases. This CDR3 is 16 amino acids long. Germline-derived CDR1 and CDR2 are LGHNA and YSLEER. CDR3 sequence reads: CASSQEWQGFSYEQYF. The CDR3 bases are TGCGCCAGCAGCCAAGAGTGGCAGGGCTTTTCCTACGAGCAGTACTTC.

V gene TRBV15 combines with J gene TRBJ1-3, with a weak D call TRBD1 (6 bases). Trimming left V 1 base short and J 2 bases short, with 9 bases between. This CDR3 has 15 residues. The V gene's germline CDR1 is LNHNV and CDR2 YYDKDF (reference sequence). The CDR3 loop reads CATSRVRTAGNTIYF. CDR3 nucleotide sequence: TGTGCCACCAGCAGAGTCCGGACAGCTGGAAACACCATATATTTT.

This clonotype has more than one count but fewer than ten. The rearrangement uses TRBV7-2 and TRBJ2-1, with 12 bases matching TRBD1. In germline, CDR1 is SGHTA, CDR2 FQGNSA. The CDR3 is 17 residues long. V was pared by 3 bases and J by 9 bases, with 12 bases of the junction left unmatched. The CDR3 loop reads CASSLLGTGGFGGEQFF. The CDR3 nucleotides read TGTGCCAGCAGCTTGCTCGGGACAGGGGGCTTCGGAGGTGAGCAGTTCTTC.

This clonotype was seen at least ten times. V is TRBV7-6 and J is TRBJ2-3, with D tentatively TRBD2 (6 bases). V was cut by 1 base and J by 1 base, with 9 bases left in between. The CDR3 runs 15 residues. The V gene's germline CDR1 is SGHVS and CDR2 FNYEAQ. The CDR3 sequence is CASSLVGGGTDTQYF. CDR3 coding DNA: TGTGCCAGCAGCTTAGTCGGCGGGGGCACAGATACGCAGTATTTT.

The gene calls are TRBV10-3 and TRBJ1-1, with 8 bases aligning to TRBD1. Germline V gene sequence: CDR1 ENHRY, CDR2 SYGVKD. CDR3 length: 14 amino acids. V was clipped by 11 bases and J by 2 bases; unmatched bases: 10. CDR3 residues: CASRQDRENTEAFF. DNA of the CDR3: TGTGCCTCCCGACAGGACAGGGAAAACACTGAAGCTTTCTTT.

This clonotype was seen only a few times. This chain uses TRBV27 with TRBJ2-4; possible D gene TRBD1, 5 bases. The germline V and J ends were trimmed by 1 base and 8 bases, with 12 bases remaining between them. There are 14 residues in the CDR3. The germline CDR1 and CDR2 sequences are MNHEY and SMNVEV (reference sequence). CDR3 bases: TGTGCCAGCAGTTTATTAGGGGAAACGGACATTCAGTACTTC. This codes for CASSLLGETDIQYF.

The chain joins TRBV24-1 to TRBJ1-2; no definite D call. Germline V CDR1 and CDR2: KGHDR, SFDVKD. V was shortened by 2 bases and J by 4 bases, with 10 bases between the two germline ends. This CDR3 is built from 14 residues. The CDR3: CATSDWGGVYGYTF. The DNA of the CDR3 is TGTGCCACCAGTGATTGGGGAGGCGTCTATGGCTACACCTTC.

There are a few counts of this clonotype. The rearrangement uses TRBV2 and TRBJ2-7; TRBD2 agrees at 8 bases. Unmatched junction bases numbered 11, after V lost 3 bases and J lost 1 base. This CDR3 contains 17 residues. Per germline, CDR1 SNHLY and CDR2 FYNNEI. CDR3 coding DNA: TGTGCCAGCAGTGAGAGGATTCCGGGACTAGTTTCCTACGAGCAGTACTTC. Its translation: CASSERIPGLVSYEQYF.

The V call is TRBV20-1, the J call TRBJ1-1; 7 bases map to TRBD1. V dropped 6 bases and J dropped 0; count of bases not matched to a gene: 7. Per the germline V gene, CDR1 is DFQATT and CDR2 is SNEGSKA (reference sequence). The CDR3 consists of 14 residues. The CDR3 loop reads CSARRDSMNTEAFF. CDR3 nucleotides: TGCAGTGCCCGGAGGGACAGCATGAACACTGAAGCTTTCTTT.

This clonotype occurred a few times. This chain links TRBV15 with TRBJ1-2; D remains ambiguous. Trimming took off 4 bases at V and 8 bases at J, with 17 bases between the two ends. This CDR3 spans 14 amino acids. Germline V gene lookup returns CDR1 LNHNV and CDR2 YYDKDF (reference sequence). The CDR3 coding sequence is TGTGCCACCAGCACTCGCTCGGGATCGGGAGGCTACACCTTC. Amino acid sequence: CATSTRSGSGGYTF.

This clonotype came up many times. The chain uses TRBV20-1 and TRBJ1-6, with D hard to call. CDR3 length: 15 residues. The V end was cut by 0 bases, the J end by 5 bases, with 11 bases between. Germline V gives CDR1 DFQATT, CDR2 SNEGSKA (reference sequence). The CDR3 region has the DNA TGCAGTGCTAGAGATCGGCCAGCCAATAATTCACCCCTCCACTTT. Translating gives CSARDRPANNSPLHF.

This clonotype was counted a few times. The rearrangement uses TRBV4-2 and TRBJ1-1, with D perhaps matching TRBD1 (5 bases). Trimming left V 6 bases short and J 0 bases short, with 17 bases between. CDR1 is LGHNA and CDR2 is YNFKEQ in the germline V gene. This CDR3 has 16 amino acids. The CDR3 loop reads CASSLYFGHLNTEAFF. In nucleotides, the CDR3 is TGTGCCAGCAGTCTCTACTTCGGACACCTGAACACTGAAGCTTTCTTT.

The CDR3 DNA follows: TGCGCCAGCGGCGAGCCCCTTGGCTATGGCTACACCTTC. This sequence encodes CASGEPLGYGYTF. The V gene is TRBV5-1, the J gene TRBJ1-2; D not resolved. From germline, CDR1 is SGHRS and CDR2 YFSETQ. The CDR3 runs to 13 residues. Trimming stripped 7 bases from V and 4 bases from J, with 14 bases between.

This clonotype was detected only a few times. This rearrangement joins TRBV7-2 to TRBJ1-5; a possible D gene is TRBD1 (5 bases). Germline CDR1 is SGHTA and CDR2 is FQGNSA. V dropped 0 bases and J dropped 0 bases, with 9 bases sitting between them. The CDR3 consists of 16 residues. This chain's CDR3 is CASSLASGYSNQPQHF. The CDR3 DNA reads as TGTGCCAGCAGCTTAGCTTCAGGGTATAGCAATCAGCCCCAGCATTTT. Variable domain in full (rest from reference TRBV7-2 and TRBJ1-5): GAGVSQSPSNKVTEKGKDVELRCDPISGHTALYWYRQSLGQGLEFLIYFQGNSAPDKSGLPSDRFSAERTGGSVSTLTIQRTQQEDSAVYLCASSLASGYSNQPQHFGDGTRLSIL.

The CDR3 DNA is TGTGCCAGCAGTGAAGACAGGGCCCTCTCCACAGATACGCAGTATTTT. Translating gives CASSEDRALSTDTQYF. The chain uses TRBV2 and TRBJ2-3, with D possibly being TRBD1 (6 bases). V lost 1 base, J lost 2 bases, and 13 bases lay in between. The CDR3 is made up of 16 amino acids. CDR1 is SNHLY, CDR2 FYNNEI, per germline.

The chain carries TRBV7-3 and TRBJ2-1; maybe TRBD1 (6 bases). Trimming took off 5 bases at V and 3 bases at J, with 14 bases between the two ends. CDR3 length: 15 amino acids. The germline V gene has CDR1 SGHTA and CDR2 FQGTGA. CDR3 DNA sequence: TGTGCCAGCAGCCGGACCGGGACACACTACAATGAGCAGTTCTTC. It yields the protein CASSRTGTHYNEQFF.